This TCR beta chain was retrieved from a study of cytomegalovirus exposure and HLA in healthy donors. PCR primers comprised 60 Vbeta and 13 Jbeta primers. Sequenced by immunoSEQ multiplex PCR; TCRdb stores in-frame clones only, minus some. Among hundreds of thousands of clones listed, about 80% were seen once. A note on this clone: Its antigen is not known.

The CDR3 has 12 amino acids. Per the germline V gene, CDR1 is SEHNR and CDR2 is FQNEAQ (reference sequence). V lost 8 bases, J lost 2 bases, and 9 bases lay in between. Donors likely had unrecorded immune exposures despite being nominally healthy when sampled. Study conclusions and caveats: The only immune exposure information that was available was CMV serostatus. Relative to the 666-donor mean, N-insertions were reportedly fewer in an Asian-associated ancestry cluster in a later analysis. According to a later analysis, most TCR beta chains associated with CMV appeared HLA-restricted.

The receptor was derived from a girl under 18 in good health and CMV-seronegative. V and J are TRBV7-9 and TRBJ1-2; perhaps TRBD1 as D (5 bases). Source material: PBMCs. The CDR3 is CASRGWNYGYTF. In nucleotides, the CDR3 is TGTGCCAGCCGGGGGTGGAACTATGGCTACACCTTC.